This record concerns one TCR beta chain sequence. Study processing details: Amplification with reference gene primers provided the estimates of nucleated cell counts. The repertoire was sequenced with immunoSEQ multiplex PCR; TCRdb's copy has only in-frame clones and lacks some. V and J calls and clone size are those listed in that table; D and trimming were worked out from the DNA. Among roughly 79,000 clones listed, roughly 84% were seen once. This sample was taken from a study of blood T cell repertoires in COVID-19. Background on the study: The United States, Italy and Spain provided the acute and convalescent COVID-19 samples. Sources were T cells, B-cell-depleted T cells, or PBMCs; the material itself was cDNA or gDNA.

V lost 2 bases and J lost 3, with 13 bases in between. Germline V gives CDR1 SGHKS, CDR2 YYEKEE (reference sequence). The CDR3 is 15 amino acids. V usage is TRBV5-5 and J usage is TRBJ2-3; D perhaps matches TRBD2 (6 bases). The sample taken for sequencing was peripheral blood. The receptor was derived from a man aged 45-65 years with acute or convalescent COVID-19. CDR3 nucleotides: TGTGCCAGCAGCTTTCAAAGCGGGCCTACAGATACGCAGTATTTT. Its protein is CASSFQSGPTDTQYF.